This TCR beta chain was profiled in a study of cytomegalovirus exposure and HLA in healthy donors. With V trimmed by 2 bases and J by 16 bases, 15 bases remained unmatched. The CDR3 is 15 residues long. Germline V gene data show CDR1 as MDHEN and CDR2 as SYDVKM. Researchers ran the PCR with 60 Vbeta and 13 Jbeta primers. Using immunoSEQ multiplex PCR, the repertoire was profiled, and TCRdb retains in-frame clones only, with some absent. The table includes 140,000 to 150,000 clones, roughly 10% detected once. This clone appeared a few times. Its antigen is not known. Study findings and constraints: Roughly uniform depth of sequencing across donors was assumed in presence/absence analyses.

The source is a man in his fifties in good health and CMV-seronegative. This chain uses TRBV28 with TRBJ2-1; 9 positions agree with TRBD1. The source material was PBMCs. In nucleotides, the CDR3 is TGTGCCAGCAGTTTAGGGACAGGGTCCCGCCTAGGTGATTTCTTC. Its protein product is CASSLGTGSRLGDFF.